A selection of T cell receptor beta chains follows, all from one sample in a study of a mutant IDH1 vaccine in newly diagnosed glioma. Antigens of these TCRs are unknown. TCRdb's table, derived via immunoSEQ multiplex PCR, lists solely in-frame clones and lacks some. Found here are tens of thousands of clones, less than 90% of them singletons; the top ten hold roughly 4%. Sequenced here: PBMCs, sampled from a glioma patient whose treatment included an IDH1 peptide vaccine. The receptors originated from a woman aged 18-29 years with glioma. Each CDR3 is given with its conserved first and last residue. Fields, in order: V gene, J gene, CDR3 length, D gene, clone size, CDR3 protein, CDR3 DNA. A D gene is named only where the DNA matches it firmly. Clone size is stated in some rows and not others, as once, few, many or a class when expanded.

>TRBV27|TRBJ2-3|16|.|.
CASSPSGPFDTDTQYF
TGTGCCAGCAGTCCAAGCGGCCCCTTTGACACAGATACGCAGTATTTT
>TRBV6-4|TRBJ2-1|15|TRBD2|few
CASSADSGSHNEQFF
TGTGCCAGCAGTGCGGATAGCGGGAGCCACAATGAGCAGTTCTTC
>TRBV2|TRBJ1-2|14|TRBD1|once
CASSRQGAGYGYTF
TGTGCCAGCAGTCGACAGGGGGCCGGCTATGGCTACACCTTC
>TRBV7-3|TRBJ1-2|16|TRBD1|.
CASSPSRTGGGYGYTF
TGTGCCAGCAGCCCCTCCCGGACAGGGGGCGGCTATGGCTACACCTTC
>TRBV5-4|TRBJ1-2|15|TRBD1|.
CASSITGTGNYGYTF
TGTGCCAGCAGCATTACCGGGACAGGGAACTATGGCTACACCTTC
>TRBV9|TRBJ1-1|12|.|few
CASSLLGTEAFF
TGTGCCAGCAGCTTGCTTGGCACTGAAGCTTTCTTT
>TRBV18|TRBJ2-1|14|TRBD1|.
CASSLKDRDHEQFF
TGTGCCAGCTCACTAAAAGACAGGGACCATGAGCAGTTCTTC
>TRBV6-1|TRBJ2-5|13|.|.
CASQASQGWTQYF
TGTGCCAGCCAAGCATCCCAAGGGTGGACCCAGTACTTC
>TRBV7-9|TRBJ2-5|13|.|.
CASSGAGQETQYF
TGTGCCAGCAGCGGAGCGGGCCAAGAGACCCAGTACTTC
>TRBV7-9|TRBJ1-1|12|.|.
CASSWVGTEAFF
TGTGCCAGCAGCTGGGTAGGGACTGAAGCTTTCTTT
>TRBV7-3|TRBJ1-3|15|.|.
CASSPGRSSGNTIYF
TGTGCCAGCAGCCCGGGACGGTCCTCTGGAAACACCATATATTTT
>TRBV7-9|TRBJ1-1|12|.|.
CASSLVDRHAFF
TGTGCCAGCAGCTTAGTCGACAGGCACGCTTTCTTT
>TRBV6-5|TRBJ2-2|12|.|.
CASSRAAGELFF
TGTGCCAGCAGTCGCGCGGCCGGGGAGCTGTTTTTT
>TRBV18|TRBJ2-1|16|TRBD1|.
CASSPPPRGPLWLPFF
TGTGCCAGCTCACCACCGCCCAGGGGGCCTCTTTGGCTACCGTTCTTC
>TRBV7-2|TRBJ1-1|13|.|.
CASSLDDATEAFF
TGTGCCAGCAGCTTAGACGACGCCACTGAAGCTTTCTTT
>TRBV5-4|TRBJ1-1|16|TRBD1|.
CASSRPGQVLGTEAFF
TGTGCCAGCAGCCGTCCGGGACAGGTTTTGGGAACTGAAGCTTTCTTT
>TRBV25-1|TRBJ2-3|17|TRBD2|.
CASKGTRTSGFTDTQYF
TGTGCCAGCAAGGGGACCCGGACTAGCGGTTTCACAGATACGCAGTATTTT
>TRBV27|TRBJ1-2|15|TRBD1|.
CASSGRTGTNYGYTF
TGTGCCAGCAGTGGACGGACAGGGACCAACTATGGCTACACCTTC